This T cell receptor (beta chain) was identified in a study of blood T cell repertoires in COVID-19. This CDR3 has 12 amino acids. Germline V gives CDR1 SQVTM, CDR2 ANQGSEA. V lost 5 bases, J lost 4 bases, and 8 bases lay in between. The data were produced by immunoSEQ multiplex PCR, yet TCRdb's version contains in-frame clones alone and is incomplete. This sample carries 260,000 or so clones, around 90% of them seen once, and the ten largest clones take around 0.67%. This rearrangement joins TRBV29-1 to TRBJ2-2; a weak D match, TRBD1 (5 bases). The sequencing input was peripheral blood. The clonotype originates from a human donor in a cohort sampled during active COVID-19. The CDR3 loop is CSVPGITGELFF. In DNA form, the CDR3 reads TGCAGCGTTCCAGGGATCACCGGGGAGCTGTTTTTT.